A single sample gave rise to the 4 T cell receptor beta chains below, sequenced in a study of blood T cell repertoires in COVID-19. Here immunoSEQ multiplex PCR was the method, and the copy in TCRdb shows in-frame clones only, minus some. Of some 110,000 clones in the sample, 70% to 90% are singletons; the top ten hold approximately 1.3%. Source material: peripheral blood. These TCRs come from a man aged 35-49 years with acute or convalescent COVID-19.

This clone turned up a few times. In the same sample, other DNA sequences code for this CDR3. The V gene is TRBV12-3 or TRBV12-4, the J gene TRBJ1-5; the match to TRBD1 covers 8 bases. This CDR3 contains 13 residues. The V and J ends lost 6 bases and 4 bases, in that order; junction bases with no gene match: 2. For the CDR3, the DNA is TGTGCCAGCAGCCGGACAGGGAATCAGCCCCAGCATTTT. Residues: CASSRTGNQPQHF.

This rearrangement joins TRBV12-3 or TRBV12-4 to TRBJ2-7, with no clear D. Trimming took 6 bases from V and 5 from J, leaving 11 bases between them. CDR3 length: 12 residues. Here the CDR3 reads CASSFEWHEQYF. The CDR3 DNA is TGTGCCAGCAGCTTCGAATGGCACGAGCAGTACTTC.

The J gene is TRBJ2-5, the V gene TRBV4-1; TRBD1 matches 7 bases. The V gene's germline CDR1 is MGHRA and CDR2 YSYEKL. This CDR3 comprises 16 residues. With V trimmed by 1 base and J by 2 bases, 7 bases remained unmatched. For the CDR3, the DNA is TGCGCCAGCAGCCAAGTAGGGGGACAGAAACAAGAGACCCAGTACTTC. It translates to CASSQVGGQKQETQYF.

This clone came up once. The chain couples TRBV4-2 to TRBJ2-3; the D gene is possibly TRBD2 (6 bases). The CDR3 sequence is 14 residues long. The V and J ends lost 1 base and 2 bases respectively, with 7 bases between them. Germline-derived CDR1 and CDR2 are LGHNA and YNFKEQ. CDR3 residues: CASSQGGVTDTQYF. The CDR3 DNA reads TGTGCCAGCAGCCAAGGGGGGGTCACAGATACGCAGTATTTT.